The 21 T cell receptor beta chains below all came from one sample that was sequenced in a study of STAT5B mutations in CD4+ large granular lymphocyte leukemia. Method: immunoSEQ multiplex PCR; TCRdb's copy keeps in-frame clones and lacks some. The data hold about 25,000 clones, with 74% observed a single time. Input material: CD4+ T cells from blood buffy coats. These receptors were taken from a human donor in good health.

The V gene is TRBV7-2, the J gene TRBJ2-7, with 8 bases that match TRBD2. There are 18 residues in the CDR3. V trimming: 5 bases; J trimming: 0 bases; junction bases outside the gene matches: 15. Looked up from germline, CDR1 is SGHTA and CDR2 is FQGNSA. Here the CDR3 reads CASSPRLTSEPSSYEQYF. The CDR3 nucleotides are TGTGCCAGCAGCCCCCGTTTGACTAGCGAACCGAGCTCCTACGAGCAGTACTTC.

The chain links TRBV5-1 to TRBJ2-3; maybe TRBD2 (6 bases). Germline CDR1 and CDR2: SGHRS and YFSETQ. The CDR3 is made up of 16 amino acids. V was trimmed by 0 bases and J by 3 bases, leaving 14 bases between them. The CDR3 DNA is TGCGCCAGCAGCTTGGCCCCGGGAGCAGGGACAGATACGCAGTATTTT. It codes for CASSLAPGAGTDTQYF. Looking up the rest from reference TRBV5-1 and TRBJ2-3 gives the full variable domain: KAGVTQTPRYLIKTRGQQVTLSCSPISGHRSVSWYQQTPGQGLQFLFEYFSETQRNKGNFPGRFSGRQFSNSRSEMNVSTLELGDSALYLCASSLAPGAGTDTQYFGPGTRLTVL.

In its sample, this clone was seen a few times. The gene calls are TRBV19 and TRBJ1-2, with D perhaps TRBD1 (6 bases). The CDR3 has 15 amino acids. Germline loops: CDR1 LNHDA, CDR2 SQIVND (reference sequence). V dropped 10 bases and J dropped 2 bases, with 20 bases sitting between them. The chain's CDR3 is CATHPGGRSNYGYTF. CDR3 nucleotide sequence: TGTGCCACTCACCCGGGGGGGCGGTCGAACTATGGCTACACCTTC.

This clone was seen a few times. V and J are TRBV5-1 and TRBJ1-4; TRBD1 might be the D (6 bases). V lost 5 bases, J lost 0 bases, and 14 bases lay in between. Germline CDR1 SGHRS, CDR2 YFSETQ. This CDR3 spans 16 amino acids. The CDR3 DNA reads TGCGCCAGCAGATATGACAGGATTGCAACTAATGAAAAACTGTTTTTT. Translation: CASRYDRIATNEKLFF. Filled out from reference TRBV5-1 and TRBJ1-4, the complete variable domain reads KAGVTQTPRYLIKTRGQQVTLSCSPISGHRSVSWYQQTPGQGLQFLFEYFSETQRNKGNFPGRFSGRQFSNSRSEMNVSTLELGDSALYLCASRYDRIATNEKLFFGSGTQLSVL.

This chain joins TRBV9 and TRBJ1-4; weak D call: TRBD1 (5 bases). V lost 0 bases and J lost 5, with 8 bases in between. This CDR3 is built from 14 residues. Germline CDR1 is SGDLS and CDR2 is YYNGEE. This CDR3 is CASSVGTLNEKLFF. CDR3 nucleotides: TGTGCCAGCAGCGTAGGGACATTGAATGAAAAACTGTTTTTT.

The chain employs TRBV19 and TRBJ1-1, with 7 positions matching TRBD1. Looked up from germline, CDR1 is LNHDA and CDR2 is SQIVND (reference sequence). The V gene end was trimmed by 7 bases and the J gene end by 0 bases; junction bases not matched to a gene: 8. CDR3 size: 15 residues. In DNA form, the CDR3 reads TGTGCCAGTAAAACATCGGACAGGATGAACACTGAAGCTTTCTTT. This gives the protein CASKTSDRMNTEAFF.

DNA of the CDR3: TGCGCCAGCAGCCCATCGGACACCGCGAACACCGGGGAGCTGTTTTTT. This gives the protein CASSPSDTANTGELFF. The chain combines TRBV4-3 with TRBJ2-2, with D perhaps matching TRBD1 (5 bases). CDR1 and CDR2 (germline): LGHNA, YSLEER. V was clipped by 4 bases and J by 0 bases, with 12 bases between them. This CDR3 is built from 16 residues.

CDR3 region: CASSLGTRGYEQYF. In nucleotides, the CDR3 is TGCGCCAGCAGCTTGGGAACCAGGGGGTACGAGCAGTACTTC. The rearrangement joins TRBV5-1 to TRBJ2-7; 7 bases fit TRBD1. The CDR3 has 14 residues. Germline V gene lookup returns CDR1 SGHRS and CDR2 YFSETQ. J was trimmed by 4 bases and V by 0 bases; bases with no gene match: 4.

J is TRBJ2-7 and V is TRBV18; D is ambiguous. Germline assignment: CDR1 KGHSH and CDR2 LQKENI. The CDR3 is made up of 11 amino acids. V was shortened by 1 base and J by 5 bases, with 3 bases between the two germline ends. The CDR3 sequence: CASSPRDEQYF. Written as DNA, the CDR3 is TGTGCCAGCTCACCACGGGACGAGCAGTACTTC.

The chain combines TRBV28 with TRBJ1-3, with a tentative D call TRBD1 (5 bases). Trimming removed 6 bases from V and 4 bases from J, with 10 bases in between. The CDR3 runs to 13 residues. Germline loops: CDR1 MDHEN, CDR2 SYDVKM. CDR3 in DNA: TGTGCCAGCAGCTCAGGGATCGGAAACACCATATATTTT. This encodes CASSSGIGNTIYF.

J is TRBJ2-7 and V is TRBV9, with D perhaps assigned TRBD1 or TRBD2 (5 bases each). Germline V gene lookup returns CDR1 SGDLS and CDR2 YYNGEE. The V end was cut by 5 bases, the J end by 2 bases, with 14 bases between. CDR3 length: 14 amino acids. CDR3 DNA: TGTGCCAGCAGTTTCCGGGACCGCGCCTACGAGCAGTACTTC. It specifies CASSFRDRAYEQYF. Full variable domain (rest looked up from reference TRBV9 and TRBJ2-7): DSGVTQTPKHLITATGQRVTLRCSPRSGDLSVYWYQQSLDQGLQFLIQYYNGEERAKGNILERFSAQQFPDLHSELNLSSLELGDSALYFCASSFRDRAYEQYFGPGTRLTVT.

The CDR3 nucleotides are TGTGCCAGCAGCTTAGAATCAGGGTTCCTTCAGCCCCAGCATTTT. Translating it yields CASSLESGFLQPQHF. The rearrangement links TRBV11-2 to TRBJ1-5; possible D gene TRBD1, 5 bases. Germline CDR1 and CDR2: SGHAT and FQNNGV. Trimming pared 0 bases from V and 6 bases from J, leaving 12 bases between. CDR3 length: 15 amino acids.

This sequence joins TRBV11-2 and TRBJ2-3; 10 nucleotides agree with TRBD2. Trimming cost V 6 bases and J 3 bases; bases outside gene matches: 9. This CDR3 is built from 16 residues. Germline V gene lookup returns CDR1 SGHAT and CDR2 FQNNGV. The CDR3 bases are TGTGCCAGCAGGTCGAAAGGACTAGCGGAGACAGATACGCAGTATTTT. Translating it yields CASRSKGLAETDTQYF.

The V gene is TRBV2, the J gene TRBJ2-1; D not resolved. Germline V lookup: CDR1 SNHLY, CDR2 FYNNEI. V lost 2 bases and J lost 0, with 14 bases in between. CDR3 length: 17 amino acids. The DNA for the CDR3 is TGTGCCAGCAGTGAATTTCTACGGCCCGGCTCCTACAATGAGCAGTTCTTC. Translated, it gives CASSEFLRPGSYNEQFF.

The chain is built from TRBV14 and TRBJ2-3; D is perhaps TRBD1 (6 bases). CDR3 length: 15 amino acids. V shed 1 base and J shed 2 bases, with 10 bases lying between them. The V gene's germline CDR1 is SGHDN and CDR2 FVKESK. The CDR3 bases are TGTGCCAGCAGCCAAGCGGGGACACACACAGATACGCAGTATTTT. Translated, it gives CASSQAGTHTDTQYF. Complete variable domain (other parts from reference TRBV14 and TRBJ2-3): EAGVTQFPSHSVIEKGQTVTLRCDPISGHDNLYWYRRVMGKEIKFLLHFVKESKQDESGMPNNRFLAERTGGTYSTLKVQPAELEDSGVYFCASSQAGTHTDTQYFGPGTRLTVL.

V gene TRBV5-1 combines with J gene TRBJ2-5, with 9 positions matching TRBD2. Germline CDR1 and CDR2: SGHRS and YFSETQ. Trimming at V came to 2 bases and at J to 0 bases, leaving 2 bases not matched to a gene. The CDR3 loop spans 15 amino acids. The CDR3 reads CASSLSGRYQETQYF. The CDR3 coding sequence is TGCGCCAGCAGCTTAAGCGGGAGGTACCAAGAGACCCAGTACTTC.

This clone is categorized as medium-sized. The rearrangement joins TRBV11-1 to TRBJ1-1; a possible D gene is TRBD1 (6 bases). The CDR3 spans 13 residues. The V gene lost 3 bases and the J gene lost 5 bases, with 10 bases spanning the gap. From germline, CDR1 is SGHAT and CDR2 FQDESV (reference sequence). The CDR3 spells CASSFGRGTEAFF. CDR3 in DNA: TGTGCCAGCAGCTTTGGAAGGGGGACTGAAGCTTTCTTT.

This clone was found a few times. DNA for the CDR3: TGTGCCTGGAGGAGGACTAGCTACGAGCAGTACTTC. It translates to CAWRRTSYEQYF. V gene TRBV30 combines with J gene TRBJ2-7, with 7 bases lining up with TRBD2. The germline V gene has CDR1 GTSNPN and CDR2 SVGIG (reference sequence). The CDR3 runs to 12 residues. Trimming cost V 3 bases and J 3 bases; bases outside gene matches: 2.

J is TRBJ2-3 and V is TRBV15; 12 bases align to TRBD2. V lost 2 bases and J lost 5; bases outside the gene matches: 2. Germline lookup yields CDR1 LNHNV and CDR2 YYDKDF (reference sequence). CDR3 length: 15 amino acids. The CDR3 sequence: CATSRLAGGLDTQYF. CDR3 in DNA: TGTGCCACCAGCAGACTAGCGGGAGGGCTAGATACGCAGTATTTT.

The V gene is TRBV30, the J gene TRBJ2-4; D is undetermined. Trimming cost V 1 base and J 6 bases, with 10 bases left between them. Germline V CDR1 and CDR2: GTSNPN, SVGIG (reference sequence). The CDR3 contains 13 residues. The CDR3 DNA reads as TGTGCCTGGAGTGACGGCCAATCAAACATTCAGTACTTC. Translation: CAWSDGQSNIQYF.

The rearrangement uses TRBV5-6 and TRBJ1-1; 7 nucleotides agree with TRBD1. V shed 4 bases, J shed 4 bases, and the junction held 10 bases outside the gene matches. Germline CDR1 and CDR2: SGHDT and YYEEEE. This CDR3 comprises 15 residues. The CDR3 loop reads CASSELGQASTEAFF. The DNA of the CDR3 is TGTGCCAGCAGCGAGTTAGGACAGGCAAGCACTGAAGCTTTCTTT.